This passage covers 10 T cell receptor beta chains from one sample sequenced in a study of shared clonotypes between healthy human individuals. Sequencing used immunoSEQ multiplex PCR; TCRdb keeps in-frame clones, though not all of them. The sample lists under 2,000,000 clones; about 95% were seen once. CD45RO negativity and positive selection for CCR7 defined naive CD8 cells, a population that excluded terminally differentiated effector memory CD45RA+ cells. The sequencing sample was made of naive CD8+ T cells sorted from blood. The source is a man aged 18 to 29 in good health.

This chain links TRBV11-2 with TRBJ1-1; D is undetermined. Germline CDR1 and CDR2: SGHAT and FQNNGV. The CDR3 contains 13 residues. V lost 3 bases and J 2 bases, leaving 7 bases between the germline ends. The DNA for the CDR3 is TGTGCCAGCAGCTTCGACGGCAACACTGAAGCTTTCTTT. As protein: CASSFDGNTEAFF.

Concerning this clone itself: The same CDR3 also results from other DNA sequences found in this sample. CDR3 sequence reads: CASSLGLADSYEQYF. The CDR3, as DNA: TGTGCCAGCAGCTTAGGACTAGCGGACTCCTACGAGCAGTACTTC. This rearrangement joins TRBV11-2 to TRBJ2-7, with TRBD2 matching over 9 bases. Germline loops: CDR1 SGHAT, CDR2 FQNNGV. CDR3 length: 15 residues. The V segment lost 1 base and the J segment 0 bases; nucleotides outside the gene matches: 1.

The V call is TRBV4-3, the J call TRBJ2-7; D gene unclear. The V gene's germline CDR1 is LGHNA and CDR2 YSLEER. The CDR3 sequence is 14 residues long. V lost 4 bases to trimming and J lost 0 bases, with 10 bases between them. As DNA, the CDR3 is TGCGCCAGCAGCCCGGCCTATGACTCCTACGAGCAGTACTTC. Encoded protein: CASSPAYDSYEQYF.

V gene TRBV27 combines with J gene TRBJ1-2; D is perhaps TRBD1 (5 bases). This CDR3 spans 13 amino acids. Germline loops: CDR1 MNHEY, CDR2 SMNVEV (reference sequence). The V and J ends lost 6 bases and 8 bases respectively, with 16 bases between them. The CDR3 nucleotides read TGTGCCAGCAGCCGGGGGAGGGGTCGGGGCTACACCTTC. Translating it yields CASSRGRGRGYTF.

DNA of the CDR3: TGTGCCAGCATGGAGGGGCCCCAAGAGACCCAGTACTTC. It codes for CASMEGPQETQYF. This chain uses TRBV6-1 with TRBJ2-5, with D possibly being TRBD2 (6 bases). The ends were cut back, 7 bases at V and 1 base at J, with 10 bases in the middle. Germline assignment: CDR1 MNHNS and CDR2 SASEGT. There are 13 residues in the CDR3.

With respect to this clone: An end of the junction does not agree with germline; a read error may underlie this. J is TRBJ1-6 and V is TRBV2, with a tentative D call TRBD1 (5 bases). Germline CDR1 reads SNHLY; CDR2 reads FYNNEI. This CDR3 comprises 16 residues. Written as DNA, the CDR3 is TGTGCCAGCAGTCAAGCAGGGTATGGGTATAATTCACCCCTCCACTTT. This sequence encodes CASSQAGYGYNSPLHF.

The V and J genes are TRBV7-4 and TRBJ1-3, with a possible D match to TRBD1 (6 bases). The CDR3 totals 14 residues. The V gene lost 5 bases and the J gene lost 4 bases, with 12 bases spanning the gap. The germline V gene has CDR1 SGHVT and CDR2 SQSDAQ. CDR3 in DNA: TGTGCCAGCAGCGTCAGGGGTTCCGGAAACACCATATATTTT. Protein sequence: CASSVRGSGNTIYF.

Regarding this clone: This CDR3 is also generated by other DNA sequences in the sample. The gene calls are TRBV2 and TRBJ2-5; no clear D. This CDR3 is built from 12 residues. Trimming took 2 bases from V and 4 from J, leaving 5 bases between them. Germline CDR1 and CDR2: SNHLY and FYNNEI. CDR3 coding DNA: TGTGCCAGCAGTGAATTGGGAGAGACCCAGTACTTC. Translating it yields CASSELGETQYF.

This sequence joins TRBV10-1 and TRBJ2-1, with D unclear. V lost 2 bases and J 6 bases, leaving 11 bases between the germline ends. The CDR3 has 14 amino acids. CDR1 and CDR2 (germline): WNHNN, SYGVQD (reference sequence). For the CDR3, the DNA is TGCGCCAGCAGTGAGACGGTTGGCGCCAATGAGCAGTTCTTC. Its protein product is CASSETVGANEQFF.

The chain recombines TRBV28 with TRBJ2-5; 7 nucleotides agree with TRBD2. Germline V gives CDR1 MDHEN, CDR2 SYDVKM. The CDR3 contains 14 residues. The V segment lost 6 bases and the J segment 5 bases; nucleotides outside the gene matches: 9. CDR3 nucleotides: TGTGCCAGCAGGGACCTGGACGGGGGGGAGACCCAGTACTTC. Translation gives CASRDLDGGETQYF.